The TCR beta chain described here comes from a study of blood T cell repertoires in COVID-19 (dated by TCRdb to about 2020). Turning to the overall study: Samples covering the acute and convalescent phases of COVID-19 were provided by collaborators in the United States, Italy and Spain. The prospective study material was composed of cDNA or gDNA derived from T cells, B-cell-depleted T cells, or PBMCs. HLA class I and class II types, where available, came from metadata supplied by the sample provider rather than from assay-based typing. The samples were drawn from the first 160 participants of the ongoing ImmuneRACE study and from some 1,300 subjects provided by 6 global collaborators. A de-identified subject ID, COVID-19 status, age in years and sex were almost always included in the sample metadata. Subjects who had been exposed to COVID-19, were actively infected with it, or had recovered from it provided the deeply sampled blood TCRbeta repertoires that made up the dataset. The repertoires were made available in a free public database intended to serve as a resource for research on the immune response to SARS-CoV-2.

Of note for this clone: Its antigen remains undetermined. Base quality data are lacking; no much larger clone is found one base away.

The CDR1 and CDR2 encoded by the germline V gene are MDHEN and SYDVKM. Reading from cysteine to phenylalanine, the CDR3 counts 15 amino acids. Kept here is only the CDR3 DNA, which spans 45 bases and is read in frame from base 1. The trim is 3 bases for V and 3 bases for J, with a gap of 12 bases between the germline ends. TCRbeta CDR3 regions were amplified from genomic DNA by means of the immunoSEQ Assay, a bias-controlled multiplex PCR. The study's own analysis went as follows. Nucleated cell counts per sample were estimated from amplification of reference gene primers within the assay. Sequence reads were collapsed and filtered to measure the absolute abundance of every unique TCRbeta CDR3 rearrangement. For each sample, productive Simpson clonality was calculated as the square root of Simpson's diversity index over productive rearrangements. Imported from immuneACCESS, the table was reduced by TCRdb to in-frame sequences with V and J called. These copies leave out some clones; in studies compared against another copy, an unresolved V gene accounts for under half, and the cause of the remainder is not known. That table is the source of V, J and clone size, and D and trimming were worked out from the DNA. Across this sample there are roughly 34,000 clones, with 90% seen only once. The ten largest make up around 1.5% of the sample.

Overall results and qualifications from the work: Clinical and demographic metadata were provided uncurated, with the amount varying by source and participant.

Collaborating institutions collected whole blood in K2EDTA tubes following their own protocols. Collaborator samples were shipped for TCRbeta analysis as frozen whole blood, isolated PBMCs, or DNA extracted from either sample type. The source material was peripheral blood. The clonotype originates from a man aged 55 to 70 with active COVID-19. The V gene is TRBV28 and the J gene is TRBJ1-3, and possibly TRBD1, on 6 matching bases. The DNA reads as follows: TGTGCCAGCAGTTTTGCGGGGGCCCTTGGAAACACCATATATTTT. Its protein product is CASSFAGALGNTIYF. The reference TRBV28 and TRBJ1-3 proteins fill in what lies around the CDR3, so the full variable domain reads DVKVTQSSRYLVKRTGEKVFLECVQDMDHENMFWYRQDPGLGLRLIYFSYDVKMKEKGDIPEGYSVSREKKERFSLILESASTNQTSMYLCASSFAGALGNTIYFGEGSWLTVV.